One T cell receptor beta chain is described in this entry. Its specificity is not known. Measured with immunoSEQ multiplex PCR; TCRdb has only the in-frame clones, and not every one. This sample carries approximately 1,500 clones, approximately 27% of them seen once, and the ten largest clones take over 7.5%. The data are from a study of T cells in localized non-small cell lung cancer. Study findings and constraints: Across samples, adjacent lung featured a median roughly 60 of the top 100 tumor clones. Tumor samples were not multi-region, leaving intratumor heterogeneity unexcluded.

The CDR3 has 13 amino acids. Deletions cut 7 bases from V and 4 bases from J, with 10 bases between. CDR1 is MDHEN, CDR2 SYDVKM, per germline. The chain couples TRBV28 to TRBJ1-4; D is unresolved. The clonotype comes from a man aged 35 to 69 with stage II lung adenocarcinoma. Material: lung tumor tissue, obtained before any cancer treatment. CDR3: CASKRAHNEKLFF. In DNA form, the CDR3 reads TGTGCCAGCAAAAGGGCGCATAATGAAAAACTGTTTTTT.